One sample yielded the 2 T cell receptor beta chains listed below, sequenced in a study of T cells in Graves' hyperthyroidism and ophthalmopathy. There were TCR beta CDR3 regions amplified from RNA transcripts. The HTBI primer set served for first-round RT-PCR of the TCR CDR3. Via MiXCR, TCRdb re-called the multiplex PCR reads, giving one row per CDR3 protein. The sample contains about 640,000 distinct CDR3 sequences, just under 45% of which appear only once. The sample was peripheral blood or thyroid tissue (not recorded which). These receptors originate from an adult man with Graves' disease, either hyperthyroidism or ophthalmopathy (not recorded which).

V usage is TRBV25-1 and J usage is TRBJ1-1; D might be TRBD1 (5 bases). Germline CDR1 reads MGHDK; CDR2 reads SYGVNS. V lost 4 bases to trimming and J lost 0 bases, with 15 bases between them. This CDR3 comprises 16 residues. The CDR3 DNA is TGTGCCAGCAGTGCTAGAGTTTGGGGGATGAACACTGAAGCTTTCTTT. Its protein product is CASSARVWGMNTEAFF.

CDR3 sequence reads: CASSLSLPTNQPQHF. CDR3 nucleotides: TGTGCCAGCAGTTTGTCTCTACCGACCAATCAGCCCCAGCATTTT. V gene TRBV7-8 combines with J gene TRBJ1-5; no firm D call. V was cut by 6 bases and J by 3 bases, with 15 bases left in between. This CDR3 is 15 amino acids long. The germline gives CDR1 SGHVS, CDR2 FQNEAQ. Together with reference TRBV7-8 and TRBJ1-5, the CDR3 gives the full variable domain: GAGVSQSPRYKVAKRGQDVALRCDPISGHVSLFWYQQALGQGPEFLTYFQNEAQLDKSGLPSDRFFAERPEGSVSTLKIQRTQQEDSAVYLCASSLSLPTNQPQHFGDGTRLSIL.